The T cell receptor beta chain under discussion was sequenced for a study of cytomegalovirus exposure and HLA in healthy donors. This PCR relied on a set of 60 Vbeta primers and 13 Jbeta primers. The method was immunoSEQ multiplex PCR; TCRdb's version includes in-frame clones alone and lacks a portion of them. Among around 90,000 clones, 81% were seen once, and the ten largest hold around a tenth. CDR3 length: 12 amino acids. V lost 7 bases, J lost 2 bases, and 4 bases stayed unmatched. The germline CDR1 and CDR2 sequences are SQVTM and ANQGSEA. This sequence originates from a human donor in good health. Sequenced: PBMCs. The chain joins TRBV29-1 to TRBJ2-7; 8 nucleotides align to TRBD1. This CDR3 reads CSGRDRTYEQYF. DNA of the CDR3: TGCAGCGGCCGGGACAGGACCTACGAGCAGTACTTC.